This is a list of T cell receptor beta chains from one sample in a study of T cells in Graves' hyperthyroidism and ophthalmopathy. One entry per CDR3 protein, called by TCRdb with MiXCR from the multiplex PCR reads. Of around 350,000 distinct CDR3 sequences in the sample, 15% to 20% are singletons; the top ten hold 3.7%. Sequences were obtained from blood. Receptors were obtained from a woman between 18 and 29 years old with Graves' hyperthyroidism. Each CDR3 is given with its conserved first and last residue. A D gene is named only where the DNA matches it firmly. Clone size appears in some rows only: once, few, many, or a class for an expanded clone.

len: 15; d_gene: NA; v_gene: TRBV7-2; abundance: NA; j_gene: TRBJ1-1; CDR3nt: TGTGCCAGCAGCTTAGTTAACACCCCGAACACTGAAGCTTTCTTT; CDR3aa: CASSLVNTPNTEAFF
len: 16; d_gene: NA; v_gene: TRBV15; abundance: many; j_gene: TRBJ2-2; CDR3nt: TGTGCCACCAGCAGAGAGCCAGGGGCGAACACCGGGGAGCTGTTTTTT; CDR3aa: CATSREPGANTGELFF
len: 16; d_gene: TRBD1; v_gene: TRBV5-1; abundance: many; j_gene: TRBJ2-7; CDR3nt: TGCGCCAGCAGCTTGCCCCCCGGACAGGGGCTGTCCGAGCAGTACTTC; CDR3aa: CASSLPPGQGLSEQYF
len: 13; d_gene: NA; v_gene: TRBV3-1; abundance: NA; j_gene: TRBJ2-5; CDR3nt: TGTGCCAGCAGCCCGACGCTACAAGAGACCCAGTACTTC; CDR3aa: CASSPTLQETQYF
len: 16; d_gene: NA; v_gene: TRBV5-1; abundance: few; j_gene: TRBJ1-1; CDR3nt: TGCGCCAGCAGCCCCAACGGGGGGCGAATGAACACTGAAGCTTTCTTT; CDR3aa: CASSPNGGRMNTEAFF
len: 15; d_gene: NA; v_gene: TRBV4-2; abundance: NA; j_gene: TRBJ2-5; CDR3nt: TGTGCCAGCAGCCAAGATCCGCTCGCCGGGGAGACCCAGTACTTC; CDR3aa: CASSQDPLAGETQYF
len: 15; d_gene: TRBD1; v_gene: TRBV15; abundance: once; j_gene: TRBJ2-7; CDR3nt: TGTGCCACCAGCAGAGAAGGGACAGGGGCCTACGAGCAGTACTTC; CDR3aa: CATSREGTGAYEQYF
len: 12; d_gene: NA; v_gene: TRBV5-1; abundance: NA; j_gene: TRBJ1-2; CDR3nt: TGCGCCAGCAGCAAGGACACCTATGGCTACACCTTC; CDR3aa: CASSKDTYGYTF
len: 15; d_gene: NA; v_gene: TRBV6-5; abundance: many; j_gene: TRBJ1-1; CDR3nt: TGTGCCAGCAGTTCTGCAGGGGTCATGAACACTGAAGCTTTCTTT; CDR3aa: CASSSAGVMNTEAFF
len: 13; d_gene: TRBD1; v_gene: TRBV28; abundance: NA; j_gene: TRBJ2-5; CDR3nt: TGTTCCAGCTTAGGACAGGGCGGGGAGACCCAGTACTTC; CDR3aa: CSSLGQGGETQYF
len: 19; d_gene: NA; v_gene: TRBV5-1; abundance: many; j_gene: TRBJ2-2; CDR3nt: TGCGCCAGCAGCTTGACAGGGTTCGCCGGGGGACGCGTCACCGGGGAGCTGTTTTTT; CDR3aa: CASSLTGFAGGRVTGELFF
len: 15; d_gene: NA; v_gene: TRBV28; abundance: many; j_gene: TRBJ1-3; CDR3nt: TGTGCCAGCAGTTTATACCTAAGCTCTGGAAACACCATATATTTT; CDR3aa: CASSLYLSSGNTIYF
len: 13; d_gene: TRBD1; v_gene: TRBV2; abundance: many; j_gene: TRBJ1-1; CDR3nt: TGTGCCAGCACGGGACAGCCGAACACTGAAGCTTTCTTT; CDR3aa: CASTGQPNTEAFF
len: 16; d_gene: NA; v_gene: TRBV4-2; abundance: many; j_gene: TRBJ2-7; CDR3nt: TGTGCCAGCAGCCACCCCGCAAGCAGGCCTCGCTACGAGCAGTACTTC; CDR3aa: CASSHPASRPRYEQYF
len: 15; d_gene: NA; v_gene: TRBV12-3/TRBV12-4; abundance: many; j_gene: TRBJ2-6; CDR3nt: TGTGCCAGCGGGTGGGGGCGCGGGGGGGCCAACGTCCTGACTTTC; CDR3aa: CASGWGRGGANVLTF
len: 14; d_gene: NA; v_gene: TRBV20-1; abundance: many; j_gene: TRBJ2-7; CDR3nt: TGCAGTGCTAGTAGGTCAGGCCCAACCTACGAGCAGTACTTC; CDR3aa: CSASRSGPTYEQYF
len: 13; d_gene: NA; v_gene: TRBV20-1; abundance: many; j_gene: TRBJ2-7; CDR3nt: TGCAGTGCTCCATTGGGGGGGGCTCAAGAGCAGTACTTC; CDR3aa: CSAPLGGAQEQYF
len: 14; d_gene: TRBD1; v_gene: TRBV20-1; abundance: many; j_gene: TRBJ1-1; CDR3nt: TGCAGTGCTAGGACCCCCCAGGGGGACACTGAAGCTTTCTTT; CDR3aa: CSARTPQGDTEAFF
len: 16; d_gene: TRBD1; v_gene: TRBV10-3; abundance: NA; j_gene: TRBJ2-5; CDR3nt: TGTGCCATCAGTGAGTCGACAGGGGGCTTGGCTGAGACCCAGTACTTC; CDR3aa: CAISESTGGLAETQYF
len: 15; d_gene: NA; v_gene: TRBV7-8; abundance: many; j_gene: TRBJ2-7; CDR3nt: TGTGCCAGCAGCCCGACAATAATAAGACCGGTAGAGCAGTACTTC; CDR3aa: CASSPTIIRPVEQYF
len: 14; d_gene: TRBD2; v_gene: TRBV7-3; abundance: many; j_gene: TRBJ2-2; CDR3nt: TGTGCCAGCAGTCGGGGGGAGAGCACCGGGGAGCTGTTTTTT; CDR3aa: CASSRGESTGELFF
len: 14; d_gene: TRBD1; v_gene: TRBV12-3/TRBV12-4; abundance: many; j_gene: TRBJ1-2; CDR3nt: TGTGCCAGCAGTTTGGACAGGGGGTTCGGTGGCTACACCTTC; CDR3aa: CASSLDRGFGGYTF
len: 17; d_gene: NA; v_gene: TRBV6-5; abundance: many; j_gene: TRBJ1-2; CDR3nt: TGTGCCAGCAGTTACTTGATTTCAGGCGGCTGGTCCTATGGCTACACCTTC; CDR3aa: CASSYLISGGWSYGYTF
len: 17; d_gene: NA; v_gene: TRBV4-1; abundance: NA; j_gene: TRBJ2-5; CDR3nt: TGCGCCAGCAGCCAGACAACGCGGGACATGGTTTTTGGGACCCAGTACTTC; CDR3aa: CASSQTTRDMVFGTQYF
len: 16; d_gene: TRBD1; v_gene: TRBV6-1; abundance: NA; j_gene: TRBJ1-2; CDR3nt: TGTGCCAGCACGCCCCAATCGGGACAGCCTAACTATGGCTACACCTTC; CDR3aa: CASTPQSGQPNYGYTF
len: 17; d_gene: NA; v_gene: TRBV7-8; abundance: NA; j_gene: TRBJ1-3; CDR3nt: TGTGCCAGCAGCTTAGGGTCAGGGCTCATATTCGGAAACACCATATATTTT; CDR3aa: CASSLGSGLIFGNTIYF
len: 15; d_gene: TRBD2; v_gene: TRBV6-4; abundance: many; j_gene: TRBJ2-3; CDR3nt: TGTGCCAGCAGTGACTCTAGCGGGGGCACAGATACGCAGTATTTT; CDR3aa: CASSDSSGGTDTQYF
len: 19; d_gene: TRBD1; v_gene: TRBV18; abundance: few; j_gene: TRBJ2-2; CDR3nt: TGTGCCAGCTCACCACCTTGGGACAGGTCTTGGAGGAACACCGGGGAGCTGTTTTTT; CDR3aa: CASSPPWDRSWRNTGELFF
len: 11; d_gene: TRBD1; v_gene: TRBV29-1; abundance: many; j_gene: TRBJ2-5; CDR3nt: TGCAGCGGGACAGGGAGGGAGACCCAGTACTTC; CDR3aa: CSGTGRETQYF
len: 15; d_gene: NA; v_gene: TRBV7-8; abundance: many; j_gene: TRBJ1-5; CDR3nt: TGTGCCAGCAGCGTGACAGCGTATAGCAATCAGCCCCAGCATTTT; CDR3aa: CASSVTAYSNQPQHF
len: 14; d_gene: NA; v_gene: TRBV5-5; abundance: few; j_gene: TRBJ2-7; CDR3nt: TGTGCCAGCAGCCGAAGGGGGGCGCCTTACGAGCAGTACTTC; CDR3aa: CASSRRGAPYEQYF
len: 15; d_gene: TRBD1; v_gene: TRBV6-1; abundance: NA; j_gene: TRBJ1-1; CDR3nt: TGTGCCAGCAGTGTACGACAGGGCCGGGGCACTGAAGCTTTCTTT; CDR3aa: CASSVRQGRGTEAFF
len: 13; d_gene: NA; v_gene: TRBV30; abundance: few; j_gene: TRBJ2-3; CDR3nt: TGTGCCTGGAGTCGGGAGCTAACAGATACGCAGTATTTT; CDR3aa: CAWSRELTDTQYF
len: 15; d_gene: TRBD2; v_gene: TRBV20-1; abundance: many; j_gene: TRBJ2-5; CDR3nt: TGCAGTGCTAGACCTAGCGGGGGGGCCGTGGAGACCCAGTACTTC; CDR3aa: CSARPSGGAVETQYF
len: 15; d_gene: NA; v_gene: TRBV13; abundance: many; j_gene: TRBJ1-1; CDR3nt: TGTGCCAGCAGCGCCCGAGGGGGGGGTGTCACTGAAGCTTTCTTT; CDR3aa: CASSARGGGVTEAFF
len: 13; d_gene: NA; v_gene: TRBV5-1; abundance: many; j_gene: TRBJ1-1; CDR3nt: TGCGCCAGCAGCTTGGGCAGCCGGACCGGGGCTTTCTTT; CDR3aa: CASSLGSRTGAFF
len: 16; d_gene: NA; v_gene: TRBV6-2/TRBV6-3; abundance: many; j_gene: TRBJ2-7; CDR3nt: TGTGCCAGCAGTTACTTATACGGGGACCTCGGGTACGAGCAGTACTTC; CDR3aa: CASSYLYGDLGYEQYF
len: 14; d_gene: NA; v_gene: TRBV20-1; abundance: few; j_gene: TRBJ2-2; CDR3nt: TGCAGTGCTAGTCCGTCGGGAATTCACGGGGAGCTGTTTTTT; CDR3aa: CSASPSGIHGELFF
len: 15; d_gene: TRBD2; v_gene: TRBV3-1; abundance: few; j_gene: TRBJ2-5; CDR3nt: TGTGCCAGCAGCCAAGCACTAGCGGGCCAAGAGACCCAGTACTTC; CDR3aa: CASSQALAGQETQYF
len: 13; d_gene: NA; v_gene: TRBV6-1; abundance: many; j_gene: TRBJ1-1; CDR3nt: TGTGCCAGCACCACAACAGGGTTGGGGGAAGCTTTCTTT; CDR3aa: CASTTTGLGEAFF
len: 15; d_gene: NA; v_gene: TRBV9; abundance: many; j_gene: TRBJ2-7; CDR3nt: TGTGCCAGCAGCGTCGCGGGCGGCAGTGGCTACGAGCAGTACTTC; CDR3aa: CASSVAGGSGYEQYF
len: 15; d_gene: TRBD2; v_gene: TRBV30; abundance: many; j_gene: TRBJ2-5; CDR3nt: TGTGCCTGGAGTTCGGGACTAGCGGCCGGAGAGACCCAGTACTTC; CDR3aa: CAWSSGLAAGETQYF
len: 15; d_gene: TRBD1; v_gene: TRBV18; abundance: NA; j_gene: TRBJ1-2; CDR3nt: TGTGCCAGCTCACCGGCCGGGACAGGGGGGATTGGCTACACCTTC; CDR3aa: CASSPAGTGGIGYTF
len: 13; d_gene: TRBD1; v_gene: TRBV6-5; abundance: many; j_gene: TRBJ2-7; CDR3nt: TGTGCCAGCAGCACGACAGGGGCGGACGAGCAGTACTTC; CDR3aa: CASSTTGADEQYF
len: 14; d_gene: NA; v_gene: TRBV7-2; abundance: many; j_gene: TRBJ1-1; CDR3nt: TGTGCCAGCTCCCACGGGACGACGAACACTGAAGCTTTCTTT; CDR3aa: CASSHGTTNTEAFF
len: 15; d_gene: NA; v_gene: TRBV10-3; abundance: many; j_gene: TRBJ1-1; CDR3nt: TGTGCCATCAGTGAGTCTGCCGGGGCGAACACTGAAGCTTTCTTT; CDR3aa: CAISESAGANTEAFF
len: 13; d_gene: NA; v_gene: TRBV7-2; abundance: many; j_gene: TRBJ1-2; CDR3nt: TGTGCCAGCAGCCGTCGACGGAACTATGGCTACACCTTC; CDR3aa: CASSRRRNYGYTF
len: 14; d_gene: TRBD1; v_gene: TRBV20-1; abundance: many; j_gene: TRBJ2-7; CDR3nt: TGCAGTGCTAGGCTTGGACAGGGCATCTACGAGCAGTACTTC; CDR3aa: CSARLGQGIYEQYF
len: 16; d_gene: TRBD1; v_gene: TRBV20-1; abundance: many; j_gene: TRBJ1-5; CDR3nt: TGCAGTGCCCGGACCGGGACAGGGAAGGGCAATCAGCCCCAGCATTTT; CDR3aa: CSARTGTGKGNQPQHF
len: 16; d_gene: NA; v_gene: TRBV10-3; abundance: many; j_gene: TRBJ1-1; CDR3nt: TGTGCCATCAGTGAGTCGATGATTGGTAGGGATACTGAAGCTTTCTTT; CDR3aa: CAISESMIGRDTEAFF
len: 15; d_gene: TRBD1; v_gene: TRBV5-1; abundance: many; j_gene: TRBJ1-1; CDR3nt: TGCGCCAGCAGCTGGGGGGACAGCAGGAACACTGAAGCTTTCTTT; CDR3aa: CASSWGDSRNTEAFF
len: 14; d_gene: TRBD1; v_gene: TRBV12-3/TRBV12-4; abundance: many; j_gene: TRBJ2-4; CDR3nt: TGTGCCAGCAGTTTGCCGGGACAGGGTAGCATTCAGTACTTC; CDR3aa: CASSLPGQGSIQYF
len: 14; d_gene: NA; v_gene: TRBV7-9; abundance: many; j_gene: TRBJ2-7; CDR3nt: TGTGCCAGCACTAGGAAGGACAGCTCCTACGAGCAGTACTTC; CDR3aa: CASTRKDSSYEQYF
len: 14; d_gene: NA; v_gene: TRBV7-9; abundance: many; j_gene: TRBJ1-2; CDR3nt: TGTGCCAGCAGCTTAGGCCCCATCGGCTATGGCTACACCTTC; CDR3aa: CASSLGPIGYGYTF
len: 13; d_gene: NA; v_gene: TRBV6-1; abundance: many; j_gene: TRBJ2-5; CDR3nt: TGTGCCAGCAGTGAATACAGGGAAGAGACCCAGTACTTC; CDR3aa: CASSEYREETQYF
len: 16; d_gene: TRBD2; v_gene: TRBV2; abundance: many; j_gene: TRBJ2-7; CDR3nt: TGTGCCAGCAGTGGGGAGTGGACTAGCGTATTCCACGAGCAGTACTTC; CDR3aa: CASSGEWTSVFHEQYF
len: 16; d_gene: NA; v_gene: TRBV15; abundance: many; j_gene: TRBJ1-3; CDR3nt: TGTGCCACCAGCAGAGATATTGGGGGTTCTGGAAACACCATATATTTT; CDR3aa: CATSRDIGGSGNTIYF
len: 15; d_gene: TRBD1; v_gene: TRBV30; abundance: many; j_gene: TRBJ1-5; CDR3nt: TGTGCCTGGAGTCTCCCGGGACAGCCCAATCAGCCCCAGCATTTT; CDR3aa: CAWSLPGQPNQPQHF
len: 13; d_gene: TRBD1; v_gene: TRBV12-3/TRBV12-4; abundance: many; j_gene: TRBJ1-2; CDR3nt: TGTGCCAGCGGGGACAGGGGCAAGTATGGCTACACCTTC; CDR3aa: CASGDRGKYGYTF